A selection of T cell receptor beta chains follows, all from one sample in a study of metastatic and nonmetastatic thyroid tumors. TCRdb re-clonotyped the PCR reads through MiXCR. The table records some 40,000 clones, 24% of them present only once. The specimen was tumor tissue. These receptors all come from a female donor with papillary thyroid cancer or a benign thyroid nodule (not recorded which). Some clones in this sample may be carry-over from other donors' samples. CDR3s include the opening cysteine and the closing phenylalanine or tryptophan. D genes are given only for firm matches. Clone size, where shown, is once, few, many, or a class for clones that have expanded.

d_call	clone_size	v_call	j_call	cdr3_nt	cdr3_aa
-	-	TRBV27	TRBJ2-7	TGTGCCAGCAGTGGCCGGGGGTACTTCTACGAGCAGTACTTC	CASSGRGYFYEQYF
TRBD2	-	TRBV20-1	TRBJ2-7	TGCAGTGGGCAGCGGGAGATCTACGAGCAGTACTTC	CSGQREIYEQYF
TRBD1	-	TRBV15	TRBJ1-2	TGTGCCACCAGCACCGGGACAGGGGGGCTCCATTGCTACACCTTC	CATSTGTGGLHCYTF
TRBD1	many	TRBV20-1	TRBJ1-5	TGCGGCAGGGGGAATAGCAATCAGCCCCAGCATTTT	CGRGNSNQPQHF
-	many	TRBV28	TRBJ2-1	TGTGCCAGCAGTTTTAGCAGGGGCGATGAGCAGTTCTTC	CASSFSRGDEQFF
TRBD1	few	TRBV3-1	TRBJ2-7	TGTGCCAGCGGCCCACGGACAGGCCCCTACGAGCAGTACTTC	CASGPRTGPYEQYF
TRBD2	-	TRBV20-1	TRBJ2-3	TGCAGTGCTCCACCTTCTAGCGGGGGGAAAGATACGCAGTATTTT	CSAPPSSGGKDTQYF
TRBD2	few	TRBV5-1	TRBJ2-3	TGCGCCAGCAGCTTGGCCTATGCGGGAGGAGGGGCAGATACGCAGTATTTT	CASSLAYAGGGADTQYF
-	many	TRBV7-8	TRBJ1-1	TGTGCCAGCAGCTCAGGGACGGCGAACACTGAAGCTTTCTTT	CASSSGTANTEAFF
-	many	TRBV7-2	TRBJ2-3	TGTGCCAGCAGCCTCACACTAACCAGCACAGATACGCAGTATTTT	CASSLTLTSTDTQYF
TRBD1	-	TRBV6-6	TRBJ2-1	TGTGCCAGCAGCCGCGGACAGGGGTCGCCTAGCTCCTACAATGAGCAGTTCTTC	CASSRGQGSPSSYNEQFF